The 22 T cell receptor beta chains in this list originate from one sample, sequenced in a study of T cell repertoires in cytomegalovirus infection. MiXCR, run by TCRdb on the reads, gives a single entry per CDR3 protein. This table holds about 830,000 distinct CDR3 sequences, roughly 33% found once. Their antigens remain unidentified. The specimen was cultured CD8+ T cells from PBMCs, collected from culture after CMV antigen stimulation. All receptors derive from a human donor in good health (CMV status not recorded). Some clones in this sample may be carry-over from other donors' samples.

The chain carries TRBV15 and TRBJ2-7, with a weak D call TRBD2 (6 bases). The V and J ends lost 0 bases and 6 bases respectively, with 12 bases between them. The CDR3 is made up of 14 amino acids. Germline lookup yields CDR1 LNHNV and CDR2 YYDKDF (reference sequence). CDR3 residues: CATSRDRGSAEQYV. CDR3 DNA sequence: TGTGCCACCAGCAGAGATCGGGGGTCGGCCGAGCAGTACGTC.

This chain joins TRBV6-2 or TRBV6-3 and TRBJ2-7; 10 nucleotides line up with TRBD1. Germline CDR1 is MNHEY and CDR2 is SVGEGT. V shed 4 bases and J 3 bases; nucleotides not matched to a gene: 6. This CDR3 has 15 residues. The CDR3 nucleotides are TGTGCCAGCAGTTCCGTGGACAGGGGGTTCTACGAGCAGTACGTC. This gives the protein CASSSVDRGFYEQYV.

At least ten counts were recorded for this clonotype. The genes are TRBV12-3 or TRBV12-4 and TRBJ1-5, with a possible D match to TRBD1 (5 bases). This CDR3 has 15 amino acids. Trimming pared 2 bases from V and 6 bases from J, leaving 14 bases between. CDR3 DNA: TGTGCCAGCAGTTTAAACGTTCGGGGCGGTCAGCCCCAGCATTTT. Amino acid sequence: CASSLNVRGGQPQHF.

The chain joins TRBV7-9 to TRBJ2-3; D tentatively fits TRBD1 or TRBD2 (6 bases each). Germline V gives CDR1 SEHNR, CDR2 FQNEAQ (reference sequence). This CDR3 is built from 12 residues. The CDR3 spells CGGGPYTDTQYF. CDR3 coding DNA: TGTGGAGGGGGGCCATACACAGATACGCAGTATTTT.

The chain links TRBV19 to TRBJ1-5, with D maybe TRBD1 (6 bases). The CDR3 is 14 amino acids. The V end was cut by 1 base, the J end by 5 bases, with 9 bases between. Germline V CDR1 and CDR2: LNHDA, SQIVND (reference sequence). CDR3 sequence (DNA): TGTGCCAGTAGTATAGCGAGGGGGGATCAGCCCCAGCATTTT. This translates into CASSIARGDQPQHF.

The V and J genes are TRBV4-2 and TRBJ1-1, with no clear D. This CDR3 contains 16 residues. Germline values: CDR1 LGHNA, CDR2 YNFKEQ. V was clipped by 1 base and J by 5 bases, with 17 bases between them. The CDR3 sequence is CASSQVRLGSGTEAFF. CDR3 bases: TGTGCCAGCAGCCAAGTAAGACTGGGCTCGGGGACTGAAGCTTTCTTT.

Of note for this clonotype: This may be a read error, as it is one base from a much larger clone. The rearrangement uses TRBV7-2 and TRBJ2-1; D remains unclear. Germline-derived CDR1 and CDR2 are SGHTA and FQGNSA. CDR3 length: 15 amino acids. This CDR3 reads CATSPTPSSYNEQFF. CDR3 nucleotide sequence: TGTGCCACCAGCCCAACACCCAGCTCCTACAATGAGCAGTTCTTC.

For this clonotype: With a much larger clone just one base away, this may be a read error. The rearrangement uses TRBV7-8 and TRBJ2-1; 8 bases are shared with TRBD1. The CDR3 is 15 residues long. Germline lookup yields CDR1 SGHVS and CDR2 FQNEAQ. The DNA for the CDR3 is TGTGTCAGCAGCAACCGGGACAGGACCTACAATGAGCAGTTCTTC. Residues: CVSSNRDRTYNEQFF.

Ten or more counts support this clonotype. The V and J genes are TRBV6-2 or TRBV6-3 and TRBJ2-1; D gene ambiguous. Trimming stripped 7 bases from V and 0 bases from J, with 7 bases between. CDR3 length equals 13 residues. The germline V gene has CDR1 MNHEY and CDR2 SVGEGT. The CDR3 spells CASTHLSYNEQFF. The DNA of the CDR3 is TGTGCCAGCACTCACCTCTCCTACAATGAGCAGTTCTTC.

The V gene is TRBV5-5, the J gene TRBJ2-7, with TRBD1 matching 8 bases. After removal of 4 bases from V and 5 bases from J, the junction contained 5 bases not matched to a gene. The V gene's germline CDR1 is SGHKS and CDR2 YYEKEE (reference sequence). The CDR3 totals 13 residues. In DNA form, the CDR3 reads TGTGCCAGCAGCGGACAGGGACTTGACGAGCAGTACGTC. Translated: CASSGQGLDEQYV.

This clonotype was detected only a few times. The chain joins TRBV5-6 to TRBJ1-2; D gene ambiguous. CDR1 and CDR2 (germline): SGHDT, YYEEEE. Trimming took 5 bases from V and 11 from J, leaving 16 bases between them. This CDR3 comprises 12 residues. As DNA, the CDR3 is TGTGCCAGCAGGACAACACGCCGCGGGTACACCTTC. Translated: CASRTTRRGYTF.

In its sample, this clonotype was seen a few times. V is TRBV19 and J is TRBJ1-1; D call uncertain. Trimming removed 3 bases at V and 0 bases at J, with 20 bases between. The CDR3 loop spans 18 amino acids. Germline CDR1 is LNHDA and CDR2 is SQIVND (reference sequence). The CDR3 DNA reads as TGTGCCAGTAGTATTGGCCTCATCCTCGGAAATCTGAACACTGAAGCTTTCTTT. It specifies CASSIGLILGNLNTEAFF.

V usage is TRBV28 and J usage is TRBJ1-1, with D tentatively TRBD1 (5 bases). Trimming left V 6 bases short and J 8 bases short, with 16 bases between. The CDR3 covers 13 residues. CDR1 and CDR2 from the germline V gene are MDHEN and SYDVKM. The CDR3 DNA reads as TGTGCCAGCAGCCGTTTGGCCGGACAAGAAGCTTTCTTT. Protein product: CASSRLAGQEAFF.

This clonotype was recorded a few times. The chain combines TRBV7-4 with TRBJ1-2, with TRBD1 as a possible D gene (6 bases). The CDR3 spans 15 residues. Trimming removed 7 bases at V and 7 bases at J, with 22 bases between. CDR1 is SGHVT, CDR2 SQSDAQ, per germline. The CDR3 DNA sequence: TGTGCCAGCATACCCCGGGGGGCCGGCAATGTTGGCTACACCTTC. Translating gives CASIPRGAGNVGYTF.

J is TRBJ1-1 and V is TRBV12-3 or TRBV12-4, with D possibly being TRBD1 (5 bases). Trimming took off 5 bases at V and 6 bases at J, with 16 bases between the two ends. The CDR3 extends over 14 amino acids. In nucleotides, the CDR3 is TGTGCCAGCAGTCAAGGGACCCCTACAGCTGAAGCTTTCTTT. This translates into CASSQGTPTAEAFF.

In its sample, this clonotype was seen a few times. V is TRBV10-3 and J is TRBJ1-2; 8 bases fit TRBD1. The V segment lost 1 base and the J segment 3 bases; nucleotides outside the gene matches: 13. The CDR3 has 18 residues. Looked up from germline, CDR1 is ENHRY and CDR2 is SYGVKD. CDR3 nucleotide sequence: TGTGCCATCAGTGAGTTTCTCCGCGACAGGGGCAATTACTATGGCTACACCTTC. It encodes CAISEFLRDRGNYYGYTF.

The chain has TRBV7-6 and TRBJ2-7; 8 positions match TRBD2. V lost 5 bases, J lost 7 bases, and 13 bases stayed unmatched. This CDR3 spans 15 amino acids. Germline CDR1 SGHVS, CDR2 FNYEAQ. CDR3 coding DNA: TGTGCCAGCAGCCTCGTGGCGGGGGGCCGAGTTGAGCAGTACTTC. Encoded protein: CASSLVAGGRVEQYF.

This chain uses TRBV9 with TRBJ2-2; D unclear. The CDR3 runs to 15 residues. Germline V gene lookup returns CDR1 SGDLS and CDR2 YYNGEE. Between the trimmed V and J ends, which lost 2 bases and 0 bases, there was a span of 8 bases. DNA of the CDR3: TGTGCCAGCAGCGTCGGAGTCGCGAACACCGGGGAGCTGTTTTTT. Amino acid sequence: CASSVGVANTGELFF.

This clonotype was seen repeatedly, ten times or more. The rearrangement links TRBV11-2 to TRBJ2-1; D remains ambiguous. Germline loops: CDR1 SGHAT, CDR2 FQNNGV. CDR3 length: 16 residues. Trimming stripped 0 bases from V and 7 bases from J, with 16 bases between. The CDR3 nucleotides read TGTGCCAGCAGCTTAGAATCGGTCTGGCCGAATAATGAGCAGTTCTTC. Translating it yields CASSLESVWPNNEQFF.

This clonotype has a count of ten or more. The chain recombines TRBV12-3 or TRBV12-4 with TRBJ2-3, with a weak D call TRBD1 (5 bases). The length of the CDR3 is 16 residues. V lost 2 bases to trimming and J lost 5 bases, with 17 bases between them. DNA for the CDR3: TGTGCCAGCAGTTTATCAGGGTTGTGGATGTTAGATACGCAGTATTTT. Translating gives CASSLSGLWMLDTQYF.

This chain links TRBV10-1 with TRBJ2-1, with D unclear. V dropped 2 bases and J dropped 8 bases, with 4 bases sitting between them. The CDR3 covers 11 residues. CDR1 and CDR2 from the germline V gene are WNHNN and SYGVQD (reference sequence). CDR3 bases: TGCGCCAGCAGTGAGGTCTATGAGCAGTTCTTC. Residues: CASSEVYEQFF.

The gene calls are TRBV13 and TRBJ2-1; D perhaps matches TRBD1 (6 bases). V lost 1 base and J lost 7, with 11 bases in between. Germline V lookup: CDR1 PRHDT, CDR2 FYEKMQ (reference sequence). The CDR3 runs 14 residues. The CDR3 sequence: CASSLEQGGNEQFF. The CDR3 DNA reads as TGTGCCAGCAGCTTAGAACAGGGTGGTAATGAGCAGTTCTTC. Looking up the rest from reference TRBV13 and TRBJ2-1 gives the full variable domain: AAGVIQSPRHLIKEKRETATLKCYPIPRHDTVYWYQQGPGQDPQFLISFYEKMQSDKGSIPDRFSAQQFSDYHSELNMSSLELGDSALYFCASSLEQGGNEQFFGPGTRLTVL.